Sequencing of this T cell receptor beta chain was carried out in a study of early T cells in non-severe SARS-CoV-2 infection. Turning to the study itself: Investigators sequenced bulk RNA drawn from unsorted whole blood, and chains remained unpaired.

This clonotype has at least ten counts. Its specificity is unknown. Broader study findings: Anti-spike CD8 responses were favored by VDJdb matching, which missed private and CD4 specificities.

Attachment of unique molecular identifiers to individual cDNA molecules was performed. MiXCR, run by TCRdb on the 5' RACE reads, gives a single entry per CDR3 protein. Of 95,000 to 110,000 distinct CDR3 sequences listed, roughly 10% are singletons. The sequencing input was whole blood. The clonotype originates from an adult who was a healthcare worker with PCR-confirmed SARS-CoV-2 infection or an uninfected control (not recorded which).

The CDR3 DNA sequence: TGTGCCAGCAGCCAGGCGGGACCCTACAATGAGCAGTTCTTC. The encoded protein is CASSQAGPYNEQFF. V and J are TRBV3-1 and TRBJ2-1; D possibly corresponds to TRBD2 (6 bases). Germline loops: CDR1 LGHDT, CDR2 YNNKEL (reference sequence). The CDR3 runs to 14 residues. V was clipped by 3 bases and J by 2 bases, with 8 bases between them.